The 14 T cell receptor beta chains listed next were all sequenced from one sample in a study of regulatory dendritic cells for organ transplantation. Repertoires were generated with immunoSEQ multiplex PCR, while TCRdb's copy carries only in-frame clones and drops some. This sample has some 12,000 clones, with approximately 56% found just once. Antigens of these TCRs are unknown. Sorted T cells were CFSE-labeled and cultured around 5 days with allogeneic regulatory or mature dendritic cells at 1:10. The sample taken for sequencing was naive CD8+ T cells from blood cultured with dendritic cells. Subset in this sample: CD45RA+ naive T cells. These receptors all come from a human donor in good health.

This rearrangement joins TRBV13 to TRBJ1-3; 10 nucleotides align to TRBD1. Germline trimming cut 3 bases from V and 6 bases from J; bases unmatched to any gene: 5. Germline assignment: CDR1 PRHDT and CDR2 FYEKMQ (reference sequence). The CDR3 is 15 residues long. Written as DNA, the CDR3 is TGTGCCAGCAGCTTCAGACAGGGGGCCAAAAACACCATATATTTT. This encodes CASSFRQGAKNTIYF.

The sample holds one count of this clone. The CDR3 spells CASSWGVGPDTQYF. The CDR3 DNA follows: TGTGCCAGCAGCTGGGGGGTCGGCCCAGATACGCAGTATTTT. This rearrangement joins TRBV5-6 to TRBJ2-3, with D perhaps TRBD2 (6 bases). V shed 3 bases and J shed 4 bases, with 12 bases lying between them. This CDR3 has 14 residues. The V gene's germline CDR1 is SGHDT and CDR2 YYEEEE. Full variable domain (outside the CDR3, taken from reference TRBV5-6 and TRBJ2-3): DAGVTQSPTHLIKTRGQQVTLRCSPKSGHDTVSWYQQALGQGPQFIFQYYEEEERQRGNFPDRFSGHQFPNYSSELNVNALLLGDSALYLCASSWGVGPDTQYFGPGTRLTVL.

This chain uses TRBV15 with TRBJ1-4, with TRBD1 identical over 7 bases. The V gene end was trimmed by 5 bases and the J gene end by 8 bases; junction bases not matched to a gene: 5. Per germline, CDR1 LNHNV and CDR2 YYDKDF (reference sequence). The CDR3 spans 13 residues. The CDR3 sequence: CATSSGGGEKLFF. The CDR3 DNA sequence: TGTGCCACCAGCTCAGGGGGAGGCGAAAAACTGTTTTTT.

The chain joins TRBV27 to TRBJ2-7; TRBD1 matches 8 bases. The CDR3 totals 13 residues. The V gene's germline CDR1 is MNHEY and CDR2 SMNVEV (reference sequence). With V trimmed by 8 bases and J by 2 bases, 5 bases remained unmatched. CDR3 nucleotide sequence: TGTGCCAGCGGACAGGGACATACCTACGAGCAGTACTTC. Translation gives CASGQGHTYEQYF.

The rearrangement uses TRBV7-9 and TRBJ1-2, with D perhaps TRBD1 (5 bases). The CDR3 consists of 15 residues. Germline CDR1 SEHNR, CDR2 FQNEAQ (reference sequence). The V gene lost 2 bases and the J gene lost 4 bases, with 14 bases spanning the gap. The chain's CDR3 is CASSLMEGLTYGYTF. The CDR3 DNA follows: TGTGCCAGCAGCTTAATGGAGGGACTGACCTATGGCTACACCTTC.

The chain combines TRBV7-6 with TRBJ1-1, with D unresolved. The CDR3 covers 14 residues. Looked up from germline, CDR1 is SGHVS and CDR2 is FNYEAQ. V was clipped by 5 bases and J by 1 base, with 11 bases between them. In DNA, the CDR3 is TGTGCCAGCAGCCCCGGTGTCCAGAACACTGAAGCTTTCTTT. Protein product: CASSPGVQNTEAFF.

CDR3 DNA sequence: TGTGCCAGCAGCTTAGCGGGACAGGAGGTTGAAGCTTTCTTT. Translated: CASSLAGQEVEAFF. The chain combines TRBV13 with TRBJ1-1, with 8 bases aligning to TRBD1. The CDR3 covers 14 residues. Germline values: CDR1 PRHDT, CDR2 FYEKMQ (reference sequence). V lost 1 base, J lost 7 bases, and 5 bases stayed unmatched.

V is TRBV4-3 and J is TRBJ2-7; possibly TRBD1 for D (5 bases). With 0 bases removed from V and 3 bases from J, the gap between germline ends came to 12 bases. CDR1 is LGHNA and CDR2 is YSLEER in the germline V gene. CDR3 length: 15 residues. Here the CDR3 reads CASSQDPDSYYEQYF. DNA for the CDR3: TGCGCCAGCAGCCAAGATCCCGACAGTTACTACGAGCAGTACTTC.

This chain connects TRBV4-1 to TRBJ2-3; D is possibly TRBD1 (5 bases). Per germline, CDR1 MGHRA and CDR2 YSYEKL. The V gene lost 8 bases and the J gene lost 1 base, with 16 bases spanning the gap. This CDR3 has 15 amino acids. Here the CDR3 reads CASEPTGSGTDTQYF. The CDR3 nucleotides read TGCGCCAGCGAACCTACAGGCTCCGGCACAGATACGCAGTATTTT.

This clone was detected a few times. The chain has TRBV12-5 and TRBJ2-7; 8 bases match TRBD2. The J segment lost 3 bases and the V segment lost 1 base, leaving 5 bases of the junction unmatched. The CDR3 consists of 15 residues. The V gene's germline CDR1 is LGHNT and CDR2 FRNRAP. The CDR3 protein is CASGLGTSQVYEQYF. The CDR3 DNA sequence: TGTGCTAGTGGTTTGGGGACTAGCCAAGTCTACGAGCAGTACTTC.

This clone rates as medium-sized (0.01 to 0.1%). CDR3 residues: CASSSRRGYTGELFF. The CDR3 DNA follows: TGTGCCAGCAGCTCTAGAAGGGGGTACACCGGGGAGCTGTTTTTT. J is TRBJ2-2 and V is TRBV11-3; the D gene is possibly TRBD1 (6 bases). CDR1 and CDR2 from the germline V gene are SGHNT and YENEEA. This CDR3 has 15 residues. Trimming left V 4 bases short and J 3 bases short, with 12 bases between.

This clone turned up a few times. The V call is TRBV2, the J call TRBJ1-4; 9 bases are shared with TRBD1. The germline V gene has CDR1 SNHLY and CDR2 FYNNEI. V lost 10 bases, J lost 5 bases, and 2 bases stayed unmatched. CDR3 length: 12 amino acids. CDR3 in amino acids: CATGQGNEKLFF. DNA for the CDR3: TGTGCCACCGGACAGGGGAATGAAAAACTGTTTTTT. Drawing the rest from reference TRBV2 and TRBJ1-4, the complete variable domain is EPEVTQTPSHQVTQMGQEVILRCVPISNHLYFYWYRQILGQKVEFLVSFYNNEISEKSEIFDDQFSVERPDGSNFTLKIRSTKLEDSAMYFCATGQGNEKLFFGSGTQLSVL.

V gene TRBV7-9 combines with J gene TRBJ2-7, with 11 bases fitting TRBD1. The CDR3 spans 13 residues. Germline V gene sequence: CDR1 SEHNR, CDR2 FQNEAQ (reference sequence). The V segment lost 5 bases and the J segment 6 bases; nucleotides outside the gene matches: 3. CDR3 region: CASSLGTGGEQYF. CDR3 coding DNA: TGTGCCAGCAGCCTAGGGACAGGGGGCGAGCAGTACTTC.

This chain links TRBV13 with TRBJ2-3; no definite D call. The CDR3 sequence is 13 residues long. V lost 0 bases and J lost 5, with 6 bases in between. Germline V gene sequence: CDR1 PRHDT, CDR2 FYEKMQ (reference sequence). The DNA for the CDR3 is TGTGCCAGCAGCTTAGGCCGAGGAGATACGCAGTATTTT. It is translated as CASSLGRGDTQYF.